Ten or more counts support the clone carrying this T cell receptor beta chain. Its antigen is not known. As to time point: patch test 1, 2 weeks after DPC sensitization. Treatment meaning: therapeutic diphenylcyclopropenone sensitization with weekly scalp DPC. This sample was taken from a study of human T cells and chemical hapten exposure. As the library was built, unique molecular identifiers were attached to individual cDNA molecules. TCRdb reprocessed the RACE reads with MiXCR, giving one entry per CDR3 protein. The sample consists of about 360,000 distinct CDR3 sequences, more than 4.5% of them appearing once. From germline, CDR1 is SGHRS and CDR2 YFSETQ. Trimming cost V 4 bases and J 7 bases, with 17 bases left between them. The length of the CDR3 is 14 residues. The study, taken as a whole, reports: PT1 expanded TCR numbers rose with patch test score.

The sample in question was whole blood, obtained in connection with sensitization to the hapten diphenylcyclopropenone (DPC). This chain connects TRBV5-1 to TRBJ1-1; D uncertain. This sequence was found in a woman between 50 and 59 years old with alopecia areata. Some clones in this sample may be carry-over from other donors' samples. CDR3 region: CASSPPSGEGEAFF. The CDR3 nucleotides read TGCGCCAGCAGCCCCCCAAGTGGGGAGGGTGAAGCTTTCTTT.